The 16 T cell receptor beta chains below all came from one sample that was sequenced in a study of shared clonotypes between healthy human individuals. Method: immunoSEQ multiplex PCR; TCRdb's copy keeps in-frame clones and lacks some. The sample has fewer than 2.5 million clones; over 85% are singletons. The source material was naive CD4+ T cells from PBMCs. Described subset: CD45RA+ positively selected. Receptors originate from a man aged 18 to 29 in good health. Some clones in this sample may be carry-over from other donors' samples.

V and J are TRBV28 and TRBJ1-3; tentatively, D is TRBD1 (5 bases). V was shortened by 5 bases and J by 0 bases, with 14 bases between the two germline ends. The CDR3 sequence is 16 residues long. Germline V gene data show CDR1 as MDHEN and CDR2 as SYDVKM. CDR3 nucleotides: TGTGCCAGCAGTCCCGCCGGGGCAGTCTCTGGAAACACCATATATTTT. Translated: CASSPAGAVSGNTIYF.

Worth noting for this clone: Other DNA sequences from this sample encode an identical CDR3 as well. This chain connects TRBV9 to TRBJ2-1; D ambiguous. This CDR3 has 13 amino acids. CDR1 is SGDLS and CDR2 is YYNGEE in the germline V gene. Trimming pared 2 bases from V and 4 bases from J, leaving 7 bases between. CDR3 DNA: TGTGCCAGCAGCGTGGACGGTTACAATGAGCAGTTCTTC. Translating it yields CASSVDGYNEQFF.

V and J are TRBV7-9 and TRBJ2-3; D not certain. Germline V lookup: CDR1 SEHNR, CDR2 FQNEAQ (reference sequence). This CDR3 is 15 amino acids long. V dropped 3 bases and J dropped 0 bases, with 10 bases sitting between them. The chain's CDR3 is CASSLQSTSTDTQYF. Here the CDR3 DNA reads TGTGCCAGCAGCTTGCAGAGCACTAGCACAGATACGCAGTATTTT.

The chain employs TRBV27 and TRBJ2-3; TRBD2 matches at 12 bases. CDR1 is MNHEY and CDR2 is SMNVEV in the germline V gene (reference sequence). CDR3 length: 17 residues. V lost 3 bases, J lost 3 bases, and 7 bases stayed unmatched. The CDR3 region is CASSFLLTSGSTDTQYF. CDR3 nucleotide sequence: TGTGCCAGCAGTTTCCTCCTGACTAGCGGGAGTACAGATACGCAGTATTTT.

The chain combines TRBV19 with TRBJ1-2; maybe TRBD1 (5 bases). V was cut by 6 bases and J by 6 bases, with 17 bases left in between. This CDR3 region has 14 residues. Germline values: CDR1 LNHDA, CDR2 SQIVND (reference sequence). CDR3 nucleotides: TGTGCCAGTAGGGGGCCGGGCTCGAAGGATGGCTACACCTTC. Protein sequence: CASRGPGSKDGYTF. Using reference TRBV19 and TRBJ1-2 for the parts outside the CDR3, the full variable domain is DGGITQSPKYLFRKEGQNVTLSCEQNLNHDAMYWYRQDPGQGLRLIYYSQIVNDFQKGDIAEGYSVSREKKESFPLTVTSAQKNPTAFYLCASRGPGSKDGYTFGSGTRLTVV.

V is TRBV20-1 and J is TRBJ1-2, with unresolved D. The V and J ends lost 6 bases and 7 bases respectively, with 12 bases between them. The V gene's germline CDR1 is DFQATT and CDR2 SNEGSKA (reference sequence). The CDR3 spans 11 residues. CDR3 sequence: CSAMPIRGYTF. DNA for the CDR3: TGCAGTGCGATGCCCATTCGTGGCTACACCTTC.

The chain employs TRBV28 and TRBJ1-5; 7 bases map to TRBD1. The V segment lost 0 bases and the J segment 7 bases; nucleotides outside the gene matches: 12. This CDR3 is 17 amino acids long. Germline values: CDR1 MDHEN, CDR2 SYDVKM. CDR3 nucleotide sequence: TGTGCCAGCAGTTTATGGAGCGTAAGACAGGGCGACCAGCCCCAGCATTTT. This encodes CASSLWSVRQGDQPQHF.

This rearrangement joins TRBV4-1 to TRBJ2-6; TRBD1 aligns across 9 bases. CDR3 length: 18 amino acids. Germline V lookup: CDR1 MGHRA, CDR2 YSYEKL. V was clipped by 4 bases and J by 2 bases; unmatched bases: 9. The chain's CDR3 is CASSRTGTGSTGANVLTF. The CDR3 nucleotides read TGCGCCAGCAGCCGAACCGGGACAGGGAGCACTGGGGCCAACGTCCTGACTTTC.

This chain connects TRBV27 to TRBJ2-7, with 7 bases matching TRBD2. The V gene's germline CDR1 is MNHEY and CDR2 SMNVEV (reference sequence). CDR3 length equals 16 residues. V shed 1 base, J shed 3 bases, and the junction held 9 bases outside the gene matches. DNA of the CDR3: TGTGCCAGCAGTTTATTTCGGCGGGAGCAGGTCTACGAGCAGTACTTC. Translating it yields CASSLFRREQVYEQYF.

V usage is TRBV5-1 and J usage is TRBJ2-1; 11 bases are shared with TRBD2. The CDR3 runs 17 residues. V lost 2 bases, J lost 9 bases, and 13 bases stayed unmatched. Germline CDR1 is SGHRS and CDR2 is YFSETQ. CDR3 sequence: CASSLPLAGGTPGEQFF. The CDR3 DNA is TGCGCCAGCAGCTTACCGTTAGCGGGAGGGACTCCCGGTGAGCAGTTCTTC.

This clone was picked up a small number of times. The DNA of the CDR3 is TGTGCCAGCAGCTCCCGGCGGAGGGACTTCGACACCGGGGAGCTGTTTTTT. Translating gives CASSSRRRDFDTGELFF. The chain couples TRBV11-3 to TRBJ2-2, with TRBD2 as a possible D gene (6 bases). V was trimmed by 4 bases and J by 3 bases, leaving 18 bases between them. The CDR3 length is 17 residues. Germline CDR1 SGHNT, CDR2 YENEEA.

V usage is TRBV28 and J usage is TRBJ2-7; D perhaps matches TRBD1 (6 bases). The CDR3 is 12 amino acids. V shed 8 bases and J shed 13 bases, with 21 bases lying between them. Germline V CDR1 and CDR2: MDHEN, SYDVKM. For the CDR3, the DNA is TGTGCCAGCCGGGACACGACCTTAGATGAATACTTC. Its protein is CASRDTTLDEYF. The full variable domain, with the rest looked up from reference TRBV28 and TRBJ2-7, is DVKVTQSSRYLVKRTGEKVFLECVQDMDHENMFWYRQDPGLGLRLIYFSYDVKMKEKGDIPEGYSVSREKKERFSLILESASTNQTSMYLCASRDTTLDEYFGPGTRLTVT.

Regarding this clone: This specimen includes other DNA sequences encoding the same CDR3. The chain is built from TRBV5-1 and TRBJ2-5; D may be TRBD2 (5 bases). The V and J ends lost 0 bases and 3 bases respectively, with 9 bases between them. The germline CDR1 and CDR2 sequences are SGHRS and YFSETQ. This CDR3 spans 14 amino acids. CDR3 in amino acids: CASSLALAEETQYF. In DNA, the CDR3 is TGCGCCAGCAGCTTGGCCCTAGCCGAAGAGACCCAGTACTTC.

This chain uses TRBV9 with TRBJ1-3; D possibly corresponds to TRBD1 (5 bases). V was pared by 4 bases and J by 4 bases, with 15 bases between. CDR1 is SGDLS and CDR2 is YYNGEE in the germline V gene. This CDR3 has 15 residues. DNA of the CDR3: TGTGCCAGCAGCCCCCAGGGTACGCCAGGAAACACCATATATTTT. Translated: CASSPQGTPGNTIYF.

This clone was observed a single time. The rearrangement joins TRBV5-1 to TRBJ2-5, with D perhaps being TRBD1 or TRBD2 (5 bases each). Trimming removed 3 bases at V and 5 bases at J, with 17 bases between. This CDR3 has 15 residues. Germline V lookup: CDR1 SGHRS, CDR2 YFSETQ. The CDR3 DNA reads as TGCGCCAGCAGCTCCCGAACTAGGGGCGGGGAGACCCAGTACTTC. Encoded protein: CASSSRTRGGETQYF.

About this clone itself: The sample has other DNA sequences that encode this CDR3 too. The chain joins TRBV2 to TRBJ1-5; D is unclear. Trimming removed 6 bases from V and 6 bases from J, with 9 bases in between. The CDR3 totals 12 residues. Germline CDR1 and CDR2: SNHLY and FYNNEI. CDR3: CASRGLGQPQHF. The CDR3 DNA reads TGTGCCAGCAGAGGGTTAGGTCAGCCCCAGCATTTT.